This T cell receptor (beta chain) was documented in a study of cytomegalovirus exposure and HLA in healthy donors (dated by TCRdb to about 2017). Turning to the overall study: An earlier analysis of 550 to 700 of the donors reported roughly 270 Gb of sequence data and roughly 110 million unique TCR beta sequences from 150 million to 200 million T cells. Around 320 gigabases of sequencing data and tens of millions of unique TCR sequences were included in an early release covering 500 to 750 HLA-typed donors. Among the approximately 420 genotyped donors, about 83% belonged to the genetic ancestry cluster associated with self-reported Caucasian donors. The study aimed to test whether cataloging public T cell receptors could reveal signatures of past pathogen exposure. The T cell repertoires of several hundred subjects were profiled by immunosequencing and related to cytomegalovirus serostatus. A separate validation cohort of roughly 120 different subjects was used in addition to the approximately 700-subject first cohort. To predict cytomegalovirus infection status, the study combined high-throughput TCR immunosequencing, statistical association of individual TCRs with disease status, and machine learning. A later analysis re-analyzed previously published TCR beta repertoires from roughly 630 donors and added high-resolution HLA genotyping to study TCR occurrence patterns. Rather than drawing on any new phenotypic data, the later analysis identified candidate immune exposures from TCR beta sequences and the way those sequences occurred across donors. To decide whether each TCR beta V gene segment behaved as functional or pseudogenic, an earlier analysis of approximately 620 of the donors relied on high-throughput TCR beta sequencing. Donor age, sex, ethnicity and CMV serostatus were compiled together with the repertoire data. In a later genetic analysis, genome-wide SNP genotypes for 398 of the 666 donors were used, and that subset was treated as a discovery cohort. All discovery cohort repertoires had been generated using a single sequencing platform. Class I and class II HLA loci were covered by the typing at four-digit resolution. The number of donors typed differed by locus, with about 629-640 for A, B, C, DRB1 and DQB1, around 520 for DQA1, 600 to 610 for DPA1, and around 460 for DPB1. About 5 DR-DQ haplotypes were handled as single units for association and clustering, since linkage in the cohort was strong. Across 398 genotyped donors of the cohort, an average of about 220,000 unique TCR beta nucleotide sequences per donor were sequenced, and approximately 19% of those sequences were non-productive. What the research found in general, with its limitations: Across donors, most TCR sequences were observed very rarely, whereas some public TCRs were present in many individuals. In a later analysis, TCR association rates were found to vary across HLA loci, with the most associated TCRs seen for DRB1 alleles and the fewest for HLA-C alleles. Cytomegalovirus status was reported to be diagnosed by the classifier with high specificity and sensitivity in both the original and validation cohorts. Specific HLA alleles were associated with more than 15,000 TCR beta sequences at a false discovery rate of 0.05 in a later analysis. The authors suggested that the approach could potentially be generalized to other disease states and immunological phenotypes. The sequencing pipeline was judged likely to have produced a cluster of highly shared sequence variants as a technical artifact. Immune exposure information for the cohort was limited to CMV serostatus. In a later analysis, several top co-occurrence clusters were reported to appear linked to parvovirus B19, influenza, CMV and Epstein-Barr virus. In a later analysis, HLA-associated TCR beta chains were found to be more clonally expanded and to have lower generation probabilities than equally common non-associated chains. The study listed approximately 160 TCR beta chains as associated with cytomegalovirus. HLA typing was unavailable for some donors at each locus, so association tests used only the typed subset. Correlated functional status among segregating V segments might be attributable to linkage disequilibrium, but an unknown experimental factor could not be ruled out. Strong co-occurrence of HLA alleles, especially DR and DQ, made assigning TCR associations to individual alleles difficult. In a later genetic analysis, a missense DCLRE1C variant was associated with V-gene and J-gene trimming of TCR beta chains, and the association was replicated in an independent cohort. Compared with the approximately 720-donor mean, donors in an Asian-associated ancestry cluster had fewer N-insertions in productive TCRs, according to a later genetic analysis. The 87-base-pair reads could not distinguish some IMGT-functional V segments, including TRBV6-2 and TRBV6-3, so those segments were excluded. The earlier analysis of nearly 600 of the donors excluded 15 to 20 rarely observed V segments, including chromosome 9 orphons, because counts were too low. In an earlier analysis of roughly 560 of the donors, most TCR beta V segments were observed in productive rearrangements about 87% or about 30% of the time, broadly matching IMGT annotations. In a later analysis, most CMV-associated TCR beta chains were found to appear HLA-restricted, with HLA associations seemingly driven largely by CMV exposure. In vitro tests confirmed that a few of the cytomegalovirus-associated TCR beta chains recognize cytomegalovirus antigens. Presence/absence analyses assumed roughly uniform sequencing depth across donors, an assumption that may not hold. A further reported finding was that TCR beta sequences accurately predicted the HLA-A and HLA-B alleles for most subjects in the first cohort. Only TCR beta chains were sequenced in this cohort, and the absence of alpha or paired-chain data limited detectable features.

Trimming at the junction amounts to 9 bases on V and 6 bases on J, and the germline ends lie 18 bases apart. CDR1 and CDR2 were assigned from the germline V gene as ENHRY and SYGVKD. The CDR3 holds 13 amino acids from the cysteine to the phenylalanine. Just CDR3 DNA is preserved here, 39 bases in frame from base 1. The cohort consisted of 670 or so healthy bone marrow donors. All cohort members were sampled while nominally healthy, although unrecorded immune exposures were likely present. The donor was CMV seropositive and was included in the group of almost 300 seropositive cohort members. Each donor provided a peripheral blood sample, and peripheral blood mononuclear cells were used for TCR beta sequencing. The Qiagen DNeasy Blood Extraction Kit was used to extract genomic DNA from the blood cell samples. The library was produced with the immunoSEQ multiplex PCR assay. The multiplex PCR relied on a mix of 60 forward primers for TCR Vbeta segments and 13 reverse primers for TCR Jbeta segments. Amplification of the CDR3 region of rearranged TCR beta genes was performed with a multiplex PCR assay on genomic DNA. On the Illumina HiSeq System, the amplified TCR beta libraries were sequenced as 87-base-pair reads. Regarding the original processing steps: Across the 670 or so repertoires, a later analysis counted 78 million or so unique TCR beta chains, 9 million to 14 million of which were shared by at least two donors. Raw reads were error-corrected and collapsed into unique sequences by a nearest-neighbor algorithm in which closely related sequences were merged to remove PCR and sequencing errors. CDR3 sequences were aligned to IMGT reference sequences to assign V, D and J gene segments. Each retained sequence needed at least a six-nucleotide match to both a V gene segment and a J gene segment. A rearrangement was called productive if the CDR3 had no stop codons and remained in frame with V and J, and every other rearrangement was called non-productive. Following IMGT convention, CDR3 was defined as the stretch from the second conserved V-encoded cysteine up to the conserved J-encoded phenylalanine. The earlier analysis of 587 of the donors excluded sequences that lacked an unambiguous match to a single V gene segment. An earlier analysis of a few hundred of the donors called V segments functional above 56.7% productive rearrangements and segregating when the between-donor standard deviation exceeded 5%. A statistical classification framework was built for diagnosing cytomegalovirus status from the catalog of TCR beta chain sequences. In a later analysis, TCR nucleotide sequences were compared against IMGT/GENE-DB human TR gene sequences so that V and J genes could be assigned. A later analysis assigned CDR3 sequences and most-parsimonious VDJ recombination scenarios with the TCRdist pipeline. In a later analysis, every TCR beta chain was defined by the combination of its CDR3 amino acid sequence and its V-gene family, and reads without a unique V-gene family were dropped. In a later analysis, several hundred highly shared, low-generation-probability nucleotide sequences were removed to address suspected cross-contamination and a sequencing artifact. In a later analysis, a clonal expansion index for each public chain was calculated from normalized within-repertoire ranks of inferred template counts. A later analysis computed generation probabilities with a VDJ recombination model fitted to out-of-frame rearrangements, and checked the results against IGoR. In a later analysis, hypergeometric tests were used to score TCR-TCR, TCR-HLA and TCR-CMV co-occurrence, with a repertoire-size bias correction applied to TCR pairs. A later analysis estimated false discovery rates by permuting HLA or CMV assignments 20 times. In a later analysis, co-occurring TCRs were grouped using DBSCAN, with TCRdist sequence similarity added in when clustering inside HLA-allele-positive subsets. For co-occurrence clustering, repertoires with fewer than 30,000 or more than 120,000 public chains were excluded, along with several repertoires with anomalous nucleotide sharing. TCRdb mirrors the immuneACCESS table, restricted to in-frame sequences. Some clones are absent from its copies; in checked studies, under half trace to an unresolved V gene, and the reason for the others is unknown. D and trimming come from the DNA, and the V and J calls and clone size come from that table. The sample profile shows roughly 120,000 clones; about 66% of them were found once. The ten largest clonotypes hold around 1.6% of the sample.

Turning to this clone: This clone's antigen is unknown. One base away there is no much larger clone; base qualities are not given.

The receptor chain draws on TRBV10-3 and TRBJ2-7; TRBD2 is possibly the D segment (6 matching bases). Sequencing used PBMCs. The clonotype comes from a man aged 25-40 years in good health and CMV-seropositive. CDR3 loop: CAIGTIGEAEQYF. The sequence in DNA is TGTGCCATTGGTACGATCGGGGAGGCCGAGCAGTACTTC.